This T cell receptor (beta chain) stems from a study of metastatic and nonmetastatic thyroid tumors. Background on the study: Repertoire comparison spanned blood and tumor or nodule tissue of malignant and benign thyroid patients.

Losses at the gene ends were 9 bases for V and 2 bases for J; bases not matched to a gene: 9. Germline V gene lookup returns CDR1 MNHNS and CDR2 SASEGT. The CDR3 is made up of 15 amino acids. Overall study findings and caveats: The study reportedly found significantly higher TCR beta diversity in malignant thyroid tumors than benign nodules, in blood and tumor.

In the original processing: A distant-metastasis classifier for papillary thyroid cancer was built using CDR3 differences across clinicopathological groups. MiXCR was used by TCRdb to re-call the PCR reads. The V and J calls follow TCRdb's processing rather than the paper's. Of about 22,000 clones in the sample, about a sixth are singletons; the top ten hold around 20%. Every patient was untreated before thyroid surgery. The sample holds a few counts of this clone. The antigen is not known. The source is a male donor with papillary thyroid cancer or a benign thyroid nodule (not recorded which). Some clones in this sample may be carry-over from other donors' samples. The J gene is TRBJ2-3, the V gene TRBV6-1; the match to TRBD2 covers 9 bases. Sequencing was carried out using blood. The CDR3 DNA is TGTGCCAGTCAGGGGCTAGCGGGAAACACAGATACGCAGTATTTT. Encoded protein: CASQGLAGNTDTQYF.